This T cell receptor beta chain is from a study of cytomegalovirus exposure and HLA in healthy donors. Overall study findings and caveats: TCR beta V- and J-gene trimming, according to a later analysis, was linked to a missense DCLRE1C variant. A later analysis reportedly found that, within productive TCRs, an Asian-associated ancestry cluster had fewer N-insertions than the mean observed across the 666 donors.

PCR employed 60 Vbeta and 13 Jbeta primers. Generated by immunoSEQ multiplex PCR, the TCRdb table keeps only in-frame clones and is missing some. The sample consists of about 220,000 clones, roughly 75% of them appearing once. About this clone: Its specificity is unknown.

Sequencing was carried out using PBMCs. The TCR originated in a woman between 25 and 40 years old in good health and CMV-seronegative.

The CDR3 loop reads CASSVWGTTAPTDTQYF. The CDR3 DNA reads as TGTGCCAGCAGCGTCTGGGGGACTACCGCTCCCACAGATACGCAGTATTTT. The chain joins TRBV9 to TRBJ2-3; TRBD2 matches at 7 bases. CDR1 SGDLS and CDR2 YYNGEE come from the germline V gene. CDR3 length: 17 residues. V gave up 2 bases and J gave up 2 bases; unmatched junction bases: 11.